This paragraph covers one T cell receptor beta chain sequence. The data are from a study of blood T cell repertoires in COVID-19. Across the study: COVID-19 samples collected from the United States, Italy and Spain covered acute and convalescent phases. Sources were T cells, B-cell-depleted T cells, or PBMCs; the material itself was cDNA or gDNA.

Under the authors' procedure: Nucleated cell number was recorded as an estimate derived from reference gene primer amplification. Repertoires were generated with immunoSEQ multiplex PCR, while TCRdb's copy carries only in-frame clones and drops some. V and J calls and clone size are copied from that table; D and trimming were computed from the DNA. Of over 110,000 clones listed, approximately 88% are singletons. The ends lost 3 bases at V and 5 bases at J; junction bases unmatched: 7. Germline V lookup: CDR1 MGHRA, CDR2 YSYEKL. CDR3 size: 15 residues. This TCR was sampled from a woman aged 45-59 years with acute or convalescent COVID-19. V usage is TRBV4-1 and J usage is TRBJ1-5; 7 bases match TRBD1. Sequencing used peripheral blood. This CDR3 reads CASSQPGQIYQPQHF. CDR3 nucleotide sequence: TGCGCCAGCAGCCAGCCGGGACAGATTTATCAGCCCCAGCATTTT.